The rows below give T cell receptor beta chains drawn from one sample of a study of response to subunit inactivated influenza vaccine. TCRdb called the RT-PCR reads again in MiXCR, with one record for every CDR3 protein. The sample consists of 500,000 to 600,000 distinct CDR3 sequences, less than 15% of them appearing once. Specimen: PBMCs from blood, collected 11 to 12 days after vaccination. The receptors stem from a man aged 50 or older who received an inactivated influenza vaccine. Each CDR3 is given with its conserved first and last residue. D genes are given only for firm matches. Clone size appears in some rows only: once, few, many, or a class for an expanded clone.

J gene	V gene	clone size	D gene	CDR3 protein	CDR3 DNA
TRBJ1-6	TRBV4-3	few	-	CASSQVKTTTDSSPLHF	TGCGCCAGCAGCCAGGTTAAAACGACGACGGATTCTTCACCCCTCCACTTT
TRBJ1-5	TRBV12-3/TRBV12-4	few	TRBD1	CASSLQGQEQPQHF	TGTGCCAGCAGTCTACAGGGGCAGGAGCAGCCCCAGCATTTT
TRBJ2-1	TRBV7-2	few	TRBD1	CASSLLTGGSEQFF	TGTGCCAGCAGCCTATTGACAGGGGGTAGTGAGCAGTTCTTC
TRBJ2-7	TRBV10-3	few	-	CAVTDVSYEQYF	TGTGCCGTCACCGACGTATCCTACGAGCAGTACTTC
TRBJ2-5	TRBV5-1	few	TRBD1	CASSTTGRETQYF	TGCGCCAGCAGCACGACAGGGCGGGAGACCCAGTACTTC
TRBJ2-1	TRBV19	few	-	CASSTGLYNEQFF	TGTGCCAGTAGTACTGGACTCTACAATGAGCAGTTCTTC
TRBJ2-2	TRBV6-1	-	-	CASSDALNTGELFF	TGTGCCAGCAGTGACGCACTCAACACCGGGGAGCTGTTTTTT
TRBJ2-5	TRBV20-1	few	TRBD1	CSAPDRGKGETQYF	TGCAGTGCTCCGGACAGGGGGAAGGGGGAGACCCAGTACTTC
TRBJ2-7	TRBV3-1	few	TRBD1	CASSQGRATGGYEQYF	TGTGCCAGCAGCCAAGGTCGTGCGACAGGGGGCTACGAGCAGTACTTC
TRBJ2-3	TRBV29-1	-	TRBD2	CSAWIRELAVITDTQYF	TGCAGCGCTTGGATTAGAGAACTAGCGGTGATCACAGATACGCAGTATTTT
TRBJ2-3	TRBV12-3/TRBV12-4	-	TRBD2	CASNPSGATDTQYF	TGTGCCAGCAATCCTAGCGGGGCCACAGATACGCAGTATTTT
TRBJ1-6	TRBV28	-	-	CASSSSGAIYNSPLHF	TGTGCCAGCAGTTCATCAGGGGCGATTTATAATTCACCCCTCCACTTT
TRBJ1-1	TRBV5-1	few	TRBD1	CASSLQTGQATEAFF	TGCGCCAGCAGCCTCCAGACAGGGCAGGCCACTGAAGCTTTCTTT
TRBJ2-7	TRBV7-2	few	-	CASSLDPGGYEQYF	TGTGCCAGCAGCTTAGATCCCGGGGGCTACGAGCAGTACTTC
TRBJ2-1	TRBV27	-	TRBD2	CANSLRGLAANEQFF	TGTGCCAACAGTTTAAGGGGACTAGCGGCCAATGAGCAGTTCTTC
TRBJ2-2	TRBV20-1	-	TRBD1	CSASGTGRIGELFF	TGCAGTGCTTCCGGGACAGGAAGAATAGGGGAGCTGTTTTTT
TRBJ2-5	TRBV12-3/TRBV12-4	few	TRBD1	CASSAGTGRRETQYF	TGTGCCAGCAGTGCCGGGACAGGGAGGCGGGAGACCCAGTACTTC
TRBJ2-7	TRBV7-3	-	-	CASSPYPDSYEQYF	TGTGCCAGCAGCCCCTATCCGGACTCCTACGAGCAGTACTTC
TRBJ1-1	TRBV7-2	-	-	CASTSGGNTEAFF	TGTGCCAGCACGTCTGGGGGCAACACTGAAGCTTTCTTT
TRBJ2-1	TRBV11-2	-	-	CASSSQTRGSNEQFF	TGTGCCAGCAGCTCTCAAACCCGGGGCTCAAATGAGCAGTTCTTC
TRBJ2-3	TRBV2	few	-	CASSERQGGMQYF	TGTGCCAGCAGTGAAAGGCAGGGCGGGATGCAGTATTTT
TRBJ2-7	TRBV6-2/TRBV6-3	few	TRBD1	CASTITPDRGYEQYF	TGTGCCAGCACCATTACGCCGGACAGGGGTTACGAGCAGTACTTC
TRBJ1-1	TRBV10-2	many	TRBD1	CASSRTGDAFF	TGCGCCAGCAGCCGGACAGGAGACGCTTTCTTT
TRBJ2-3	TRBV5-4	few	-	CASSFRMGLGADTQYF	TGTGCCAGCAGCTTTAGAATGGGACTTGGAGCAGATACGCAGTATTTT
TRBJ2-2	TRBV27	-	TRBD2	CASSFLGLAHTGELFF	TGTGCCAGCAGTTTCCTGGGACTAGCGCACACCGGGGAGCTGTTTTTT
TRBJ2-7	TRBV20-1	many	-	CSARDQEGRRPYEQYF	TGCAGTGCTAGAGATCAGGAGGGACGGAGGCCCTACGAGCAGTACTTC
TRBJ2-1	TRBV5-1	-	-	CASSLEETKRISSYNEQFF	TGCGCCAGCAGCTTAGAAGAGACTAAGAGGATTAGCTCCTACAATGAGCAGTTCTTC
TRBJ2-3	TRBV9	few	-	CASSALAGTDTQYF	TGTGCCAGCAGCGCCTTAGCGGGCACAGATACGCAGTATTTT
TRBJ2-1	TRBV7-2	-	TRBD2	CASSSRLAGGPDEQFF	TGTGCCAGCAGCTCCCGGCTAGCGGGAGGGCCCGATGAGCAGTTCTTC
TRBJ2-4	TRBV6-2/TRBV6-3	-	-	CASRPHRQLAKNIQYF	TGTGCCAGCAGACCTCACCGCCAACTAGCCAAAAACATTCAGTACTTC
TRBJ2-3	TRBV7-9	few	-	CASSSPAGATDTQYF	TGTGCCAGCAGCTCCCCTGCGGGGGCCACAGATACGCAGTATTTT
TRBJ1-3	TRBV20-1	few	TRBD1	CSARAWGQPGNTIYF	TGCAGTGCTAGAGCCTGGGGACAGCCTGGAAACACCATATATTTT
TRBJ1-2	TRBV15	few	-	CATSRGGGGYGYTF	TGTGCCACCAGCAGAGGAGGCGGGGGCTATGGCTACACCTTC
TRBJ2-1	TRBV7-9	few	-	CASSLARGAANEQFF	TGTGCCAGCAGCTTAGCGAGAGGGGCGGCCAATGAGCAGTTCTTC
TRBJ2-7	TRBV7-9	few	-	CASSSHSGPYEQYF	TGTGCCAGCAGCTCCCATAGTGGCCCCTACGAGCAGTACTTC
TRBJ2-7	TRBV27	-	TRBD1	CASSLGRQGASYEQYF	TGTGCCAGCAGTTTAGGAAGACAGGGGGCATCCTACGAGCAGTACTTC
TRBJ2-3	TRBV7-2	-	TRBD2	CASSRNSGGTTDTQYF	TGTGCCAGCAGCCGCAATAGCGGGGGGACCACAGATACGCAGTATTTT
TRBJ2-1	TRBV20-1	-	-	CSATLGPARGNEQFF	TGCAGTGCAACACTGGGACCGGCCCGGGGCAATGAGCAGTTCTTC
TRBJ2-7	TRBV7-3	-	TRBD2	CASSFGLAGVNEQYF	TGTGCCAGCAGCTTCGGACTAGCGGGAGTCAACGAGCAGTACTTC
TRBJ2-5	TRBV12-3/TRBV12-4	few	TRBD2	CAIAQREHETQYF	TGTGCCATAGCCCAGCGGGAGCACGAGACCCAGTACTTC
TRBJ2-3	TRBV9	-	-	CASSGTPEHTQYF	TGTGCCAGCAGCGGGACACCCGAACATACGCAGTATTTT
TRBJ2-7	TRBV20-1	-	TRBD2	CSATSGRYEQYF	TGCAGTGCTACCAGCGGGAGATACGAGCAGTACTTC
TRBJ2-7	TRBV7-2	-	-	CASSPGTSMRSYEQDF	TGTGCCAGCAGCCCCGGGACAAGTATGCGCTCCTACGAGCAGGACTTC
TRBJ2-5	TRBV4-1	few	-	CASSQGNRPQGETQYF	TGCGCCAGCAGCCAAGGGAACAGGCCCCAGGGGGAGACCCAGTACTTC
TRBJ1-1	TRBV6-2/TRBV6-3	few	-	CASRLVGGNTEAFF	TGTGCCAGCAGGCTCGTCGGAGGCAACACTGAAGCTTTCTTT
TRBJ2-5	TRBV6-2/TRBV6-3	few	-	CASSRMSAKETQYF	TGTGCCAGCAGCCGTATGTCAGCCAAAGAGACCCAGTACTTC
TRBJ2-2	TRBV9	few	-	CASSAGDRSNTGELFF	TGTGCCAGCAGCGCCGGGGACCGATCGAACACCGGGGAGCTGTTTTTT
TRBJ1-4	TRBV5-1	-	TRBD1	CASSFYDHRGGNEKLFF	TGCGCCAGCAGCTTCTACGATCACAGGGGAGGTAACGAAAAACTGTTTTTT
TRBJ1-1	TRBV10-3	few	-	CATNDRGSTEAFF	TGTGCCACAAACGACCGGGGTTCCACTGAAGCTTTCTTT
TRBJ2-3	TRBV28	-	-	CASTGSGDTQYF	TGTGCCAGCACGGGGTCGGGAGATACGCAGTATTTT